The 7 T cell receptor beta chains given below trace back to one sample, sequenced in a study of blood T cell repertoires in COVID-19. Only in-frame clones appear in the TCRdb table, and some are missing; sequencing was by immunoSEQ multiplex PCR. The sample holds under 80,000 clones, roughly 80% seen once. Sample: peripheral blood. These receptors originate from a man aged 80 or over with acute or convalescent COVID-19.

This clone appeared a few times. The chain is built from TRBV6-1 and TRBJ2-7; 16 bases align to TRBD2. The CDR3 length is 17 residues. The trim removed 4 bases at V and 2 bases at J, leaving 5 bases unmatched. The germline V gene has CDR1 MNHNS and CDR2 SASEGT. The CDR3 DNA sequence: TGTGCCAGCAGTGGGGGACTAGCGGGAGGGCGGGCCTACGAGCAGTACTTC. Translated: CASSGGLAGGRAYEQYF.

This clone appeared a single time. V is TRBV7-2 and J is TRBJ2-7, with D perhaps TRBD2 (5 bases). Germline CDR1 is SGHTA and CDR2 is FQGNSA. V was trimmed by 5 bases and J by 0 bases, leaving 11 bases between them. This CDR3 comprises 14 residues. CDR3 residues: CASSLGGGSYEQYF. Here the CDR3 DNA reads TGTGCCAGCAGCCTCGGAGGAGGCTCCTACGAGCAGTACTTC.

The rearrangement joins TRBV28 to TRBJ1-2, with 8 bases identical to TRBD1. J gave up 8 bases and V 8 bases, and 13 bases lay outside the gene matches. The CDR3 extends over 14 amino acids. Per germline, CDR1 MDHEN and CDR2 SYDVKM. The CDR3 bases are TGTGCCAGCGGAGTTTATCAGGGGGCCGGAGGCTACACCTTC. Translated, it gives CASGVYQGAGGYTF.

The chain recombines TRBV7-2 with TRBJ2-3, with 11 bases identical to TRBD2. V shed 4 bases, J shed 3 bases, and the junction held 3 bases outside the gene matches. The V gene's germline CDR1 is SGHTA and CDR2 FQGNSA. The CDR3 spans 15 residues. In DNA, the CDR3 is TGTGCCAGCAGCTCCCGACTAGCGGGAACAGATACGCAGTATTTT. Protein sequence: CASSSRLAGTDTQYF.

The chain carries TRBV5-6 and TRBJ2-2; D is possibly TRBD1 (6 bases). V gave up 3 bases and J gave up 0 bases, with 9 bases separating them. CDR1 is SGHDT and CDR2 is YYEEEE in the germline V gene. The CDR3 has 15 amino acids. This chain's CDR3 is CASSSTGPNTGELFF. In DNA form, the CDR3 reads TGTGCCAGCAGCTCGACAGGACCGAACACCGGGGAGCTGTTTTTT.

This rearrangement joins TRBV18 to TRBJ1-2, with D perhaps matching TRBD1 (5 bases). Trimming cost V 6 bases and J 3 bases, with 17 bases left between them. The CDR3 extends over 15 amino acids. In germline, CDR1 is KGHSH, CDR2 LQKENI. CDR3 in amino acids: CASSPGHLKDYGYTF. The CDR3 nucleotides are TGTGCCAGCTCGCCAGGACACCTCAAAGACTATGGCTACACCTTC.

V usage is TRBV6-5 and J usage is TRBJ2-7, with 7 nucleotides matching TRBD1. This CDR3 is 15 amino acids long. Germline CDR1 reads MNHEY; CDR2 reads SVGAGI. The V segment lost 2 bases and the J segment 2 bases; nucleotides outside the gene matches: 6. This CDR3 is CASSYLRGSTYEQYF. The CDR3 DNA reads TGTGCCAGCAGTTACCTCAGGGGGAGTACCTACGAGCAGTACTTC.